The 3 T cell receptor beta chains reported below all come from one sample, sequenced in a study of blood T cell repertoires in COVID-19. TCRdb's table, derived via immunoSEQ multiplex PCR, lists solely in-frame clones and lacks some. The repertoire holds about 270,000 clones, with roughly 86% as singletons. Input material: PBMCs or T cells enriched from blood (not recorded which). The receptors shown here come from a woman in her thirties who had recovered from COVID-19.

The V and J genes are TRBV5-6 and TRBJ2-1; D perhaps matches TRBD1 (5 bases). V dropped 6 bases and J dropped 4 bases, with 17 bases sitting between them. Germline V CDR1 and CDR2: SGHDT, YYEEEE. The length of the CDR3 is 15 residues. CDR3 loop: CASNIRTTVYNEQFF. The CDR3 DNA follows: TGTGCCAGCAATATAAGGACAACCGTATACAATGAGCAGTTCTTC.

The chain links TRBV19 to TRBJ2-7, with D perhaps TRBD1 (6 bases). The germline V and J ends were trimmed by 6 bases and 5 bases, with 20 bases remaining between them. This CDR3 contains 15 residues. From germline, CDR1 is LNHDA and CDR2 SQIVND (reference sequence). The CDR3 loop is CASSRTVFPPNEQYF. The CDR3 bases are TGTGCCAGTAGCCGGACAGTATTCCCCCCCAACGAGCAGTACTTC.

The rearrangement joins TRBV11-2 to TRBJ2-5; D is unclear. Between the trimmed V and J ends, which lost 5 bases and 4 bases, there was a span of 8 bases. The CDR3 consists of 12 residues. CDR1 is SGHAT and CDR2 is FQNNGV in the germline V gene. This chain's CDR3 is CASSPAGETQYF. CDR3 in DNA: TGTGCCAGCAGCCCCGCAGGAGAGACCCAGTACTTC.